The present TCR beta chain was sequenced within a study of PD-L1 blockade in urothelial cancer. Study-wide background: Researchers looked at the blood 3 weeks (second dose) and 6 weeks after treatment began. Across blood samples, T cells had a median count of 141,255.

The table came from immunoSEQ multiplex PCR; TCRdb's copy has only in-frame clones and leaves some out. The sample holds 70,000 to 90,000 clones, more than 75% seen once. The CDR3 contains 16 residues. The junction had 3 bases not matched to a gene; V was cut back by 1 base and J by 3 bases. Germline lookup yields CDR1 SGHDT and CDR2 YYEEEE. For this clone: Its specificity is unknown.

The study, taken as a whole, reports: Clones that were tumor-associated expanded more in the blood of durable-benefit patients at 3 weeks.

This specimen consisted of PBMCs, obtained around atezolizumab (anti-PD-L1) treatment. This TCR derives from a man between 65 and 79 years old with urothelial cancer. The J gene is TRBJ2-2, the V gene TRBV5-6; 10 bases line up with TRBD1. The DNA for the CDR3 is TGTGCCAGCAGCTTGCGGGGACAGGGGTACACCGGGGAGCTGTTTTTT. Protein sequence: CASSLRGQGYTGELFF.